The T cell receptor beta chain described here comes from a study of blood T cell repertoires in COVID-19. This CDR3 spans 17 amino acids. CDR1 and CDR2 (germline): SGHAT, FQNNGV. V was trimmed by 5 bases and J by 0 bases, leaving 17 bases between them. The repertoire was sequenced with immunoSEQ multiplex PCR; TCRdb's copy has only in-frame clones and lacks some. The sample includes about 310,000 clones, over 80% of them seen just once. The chain employs TRBV11-2 and TRBJ2-1; no definite D call. The specimen sequenced was PBMCs or T cells enriched from blood (not recorded which). This sequence was found in a woman between 18 and 29 years old who had recovered from COVID-19. CDR3 DNA sequence: TGTGCCAGCAGCCGAAATGTTCCCCTTAGCTCCTACAATGAGCAGTTCTTC. Protein sequence: CASSRNVPLSSYNEQFF. Complete variable domain (other parts from reference TRBV11-2 and TRBJ2-1): EAGVAQSPRYKIIEKRQSVAFWCNPISGHATLYWYQQILGQGPKLLIQFQNNGVVDDSQLPKDRFSAERLKGVDSTLKIQPAKLEDSAVYLCASSRNVPLSSYNEQFFGPGTRLTVL.